This TCR beta chain was observed in a study of blood T cells in healthy people across ages. Findings and caveats of the study: Lack of knowledge of donor CMV status possibly confounded expanded clonotype changes. Roughly linear age-related decline in beta diversity appeared, significant by age around 36.

This clonotype was counted a single time. Its cognate antigen is unknown. Together with a sample-barcoded 5' primer, a J-beta primer mix was included in a second PCR lasting about 6 to 11 cycles. TCRdb itself ran the 5' RACE reads through MiXCR, one entry per CDR3 protein. The repertoire holds around 650,000 distinct CDR3 sequences, with over 40% as singletons. The study recruited healthy Caucasian donors from Russia who were aged about 6 to 90. This CDR3 has 16 amino acids. Trimming removed 5 bases from V and 5 bases from J; junction bases left unmatched: 11. Per the germline V gene, CDR1 is SGHRS and CDR2 is YFSETQ.

Sequencing input: blood. The chain recombines TRBV5-1 with TRBJ2-1; 9 bases match TRBD1. The origin of this receptor is an elderly man in good health. CDR3 DNA: TGCGCCAGCAGTTTACTCCGGGACAGGGCGGACAATGAGCAGTTCTTC. Translated, it gives CASSLLRDRADNEQFF.